This entry features one T cell receptor beta chain sequence. Antigen unknown. An end of the junction differs from the germline gene, which may be a read error. This specimen belongs to a study of cytomegalovirus exposure and HLA in healthy donors. On the study more broadly: In an early release, HLA-typed donors contributed some 88 million unique TCR sequences. The study placed over 65% of its 350 to 450 genotyped donors in the Caucasian-associated ancestry cluster. Study-wide findings and caveats: Excluded were some V segments that proved indistinguishable, including TRBV6-2 and TRBV6-3. Association of 16,951 TCR beta sequences with HLA alleles was found at 0.05 false discovery rate in a later analysis.

Germline V gene lookup returns CDR1 SEHNR and CDR2 FQNEAQ (reference sequence). The CDR3 spans 18 residues. The PCR made use of 60 Vbeta and 13 Jbeta primers. Some clones are missing from TCRdb's copy, which holds only in-frame ones; the method was immunoSEQ multiplex PCR. This table holds roughly 130,000 clones, 73% found once. The source material was PBMCs. The receptor was derived from a woman aged 35 to 49 in good health and CMV-seronegative. The genes are TRBV7-9 and TRBJ2-2, with 11 bases lining up with TRBD1. The CDR3 DNA reads TGTTCCAGCAGCTTTCATCAGGGACAGGGGGGGAACACCGGGGAGCTGTTTTTT. Encoded protein: CSSSFHQGQGGNTGELFF.